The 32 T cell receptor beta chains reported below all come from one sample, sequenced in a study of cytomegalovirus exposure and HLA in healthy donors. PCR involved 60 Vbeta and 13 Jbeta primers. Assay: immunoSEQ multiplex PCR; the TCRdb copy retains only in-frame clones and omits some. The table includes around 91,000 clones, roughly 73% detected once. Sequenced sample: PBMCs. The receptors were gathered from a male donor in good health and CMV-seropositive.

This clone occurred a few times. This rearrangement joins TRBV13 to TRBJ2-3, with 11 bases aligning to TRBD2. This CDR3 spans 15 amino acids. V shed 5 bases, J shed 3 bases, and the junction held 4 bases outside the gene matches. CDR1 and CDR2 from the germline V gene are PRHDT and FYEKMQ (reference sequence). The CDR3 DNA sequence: TGTGCCAGCAGCCGCCTAGCGGGAGGAACAGATACGCAGTATTTT. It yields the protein CASSRLAGGTDTQYF.

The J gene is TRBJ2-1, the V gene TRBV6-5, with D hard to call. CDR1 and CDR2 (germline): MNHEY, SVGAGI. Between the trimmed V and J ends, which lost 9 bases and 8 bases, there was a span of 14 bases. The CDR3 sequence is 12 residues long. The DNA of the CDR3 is TGTGCCAGTGGCCGTGGTCACCATGAGCAGTTCTTC. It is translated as CASGRGHHEQFF.

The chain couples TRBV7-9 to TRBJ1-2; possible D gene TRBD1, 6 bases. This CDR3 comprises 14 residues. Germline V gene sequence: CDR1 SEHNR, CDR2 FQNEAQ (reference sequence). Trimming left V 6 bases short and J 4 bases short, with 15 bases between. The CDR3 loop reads CASSPRQALYGYTF. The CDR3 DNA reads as TGTGCCAGCAGTCCCAGACAGGCCCTCTATGGCTACACCTTC.

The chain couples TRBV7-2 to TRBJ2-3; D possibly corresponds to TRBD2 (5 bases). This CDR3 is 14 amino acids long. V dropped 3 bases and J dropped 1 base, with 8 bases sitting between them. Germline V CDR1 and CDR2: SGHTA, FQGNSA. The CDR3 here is CASSFLAGTDTQYF. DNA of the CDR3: TGTGCCAGCAGCTTTCTAGCAGGCACAGATACGCAGTATTTT. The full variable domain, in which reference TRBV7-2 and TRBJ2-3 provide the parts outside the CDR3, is GAGVSQSPSNKVTEKGKDVELRCDPISGHTALYWYRQSLGQGLEFLIYFQGNSAPDKSGLPSDRFSAERTGGSVSTLTIQRTQQEDSAVYLCASSFLAGTDTQYFGPGTRLTVL.

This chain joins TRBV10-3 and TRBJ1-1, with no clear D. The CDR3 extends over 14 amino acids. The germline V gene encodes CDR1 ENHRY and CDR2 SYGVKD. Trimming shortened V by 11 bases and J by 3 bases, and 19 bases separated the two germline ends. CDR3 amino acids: CAPPPVESDTEAFF. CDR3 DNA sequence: TGTGCCCCACCCCCCGTGGAGTCGGACACTGAAGCTTTCTTT.

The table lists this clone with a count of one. CDR3 in amino acids: CASSPTALAGKYF. CDR3 in DNA: TGTGCCAGCAGCCCTACGGCATTAGCGGGAAAGTATTTT. The chain is built from TRBV7-3 and TRBJ2-3; 8 bases are a match to TRBD2. The germline V gene has CDR1 SGHTA and CDR2 FQGTGA. The CDR3 contains 13 residues. V trimming: 5 bases; J trimming: 13 bases; junction bases outside the gene matches: 11.

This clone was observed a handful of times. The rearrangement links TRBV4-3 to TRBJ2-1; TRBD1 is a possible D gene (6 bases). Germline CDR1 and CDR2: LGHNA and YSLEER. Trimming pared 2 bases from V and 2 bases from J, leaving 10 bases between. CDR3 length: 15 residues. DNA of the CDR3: TGCGCCAGCAGCCAATCCGACAGGACCTACAATGAGCAGTTCTTC. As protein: CASSQSDRTYNEQFF.

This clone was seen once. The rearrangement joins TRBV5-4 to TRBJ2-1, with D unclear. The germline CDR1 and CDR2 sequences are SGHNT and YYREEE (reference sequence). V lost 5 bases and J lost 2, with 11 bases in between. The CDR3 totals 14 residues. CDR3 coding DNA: TGTGCCAGCAGGGCTCGGAGCACCTACAATGAGCAGTTCTTC. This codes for CASRARSTYNEQFF.

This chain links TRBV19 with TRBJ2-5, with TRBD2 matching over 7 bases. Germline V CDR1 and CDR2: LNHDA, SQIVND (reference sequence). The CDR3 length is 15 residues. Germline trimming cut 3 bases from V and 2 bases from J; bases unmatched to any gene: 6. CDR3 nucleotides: TGTGCCAGTAGTATTGTGGGAGGGCCGCAAGAGACCCAGTACTTC. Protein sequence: CASSIVGGPQETQYF.

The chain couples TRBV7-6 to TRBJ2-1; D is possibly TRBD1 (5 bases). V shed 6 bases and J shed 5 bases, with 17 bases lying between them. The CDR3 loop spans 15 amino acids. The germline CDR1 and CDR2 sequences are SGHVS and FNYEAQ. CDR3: CASSPRYRTHNEQFF. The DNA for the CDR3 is TGTGCCAGCAGTCCCCGGTACAGGACCCACAATGAGCAGTTCTTC.

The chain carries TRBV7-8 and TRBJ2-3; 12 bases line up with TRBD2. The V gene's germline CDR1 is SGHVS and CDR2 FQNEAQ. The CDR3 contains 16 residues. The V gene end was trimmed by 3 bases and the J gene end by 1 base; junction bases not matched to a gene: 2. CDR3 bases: TGTGCCAGCAGCTTCAGACTAGCGGGGGGCACAGATACGCAGTATTTT. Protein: CASSFRLAGGTDTQYF.

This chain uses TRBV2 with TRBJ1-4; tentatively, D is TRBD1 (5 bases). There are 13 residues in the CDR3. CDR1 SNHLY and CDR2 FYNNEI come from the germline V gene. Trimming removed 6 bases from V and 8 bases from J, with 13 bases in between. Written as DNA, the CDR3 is TGTGCCAGCAGGATGCTATCAGGGGAAAAACTGTTTTTT. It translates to CASRMLSGEKLFF.

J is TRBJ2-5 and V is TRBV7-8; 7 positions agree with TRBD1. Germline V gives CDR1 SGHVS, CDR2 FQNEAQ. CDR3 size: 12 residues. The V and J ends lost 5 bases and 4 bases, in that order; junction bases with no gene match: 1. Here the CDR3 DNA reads TGTGCCAGCAGCAACAGGGGAGAGACCCAGTACTTC. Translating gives CASSNRGETQYF.

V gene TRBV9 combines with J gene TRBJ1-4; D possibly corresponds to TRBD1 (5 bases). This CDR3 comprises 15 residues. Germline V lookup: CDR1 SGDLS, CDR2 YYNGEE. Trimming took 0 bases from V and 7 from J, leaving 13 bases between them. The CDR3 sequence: CASSVDGSGSEKLFF. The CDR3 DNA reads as TGTGCCAGCAGCGTAGATGGGTCAGGGTCTGAAAAACTGTTTTTT.

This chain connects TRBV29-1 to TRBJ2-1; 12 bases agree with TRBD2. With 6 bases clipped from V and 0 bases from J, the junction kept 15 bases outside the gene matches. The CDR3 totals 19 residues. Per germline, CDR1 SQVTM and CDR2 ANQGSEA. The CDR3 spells CSVKQLAGGLFSSYNEQFF. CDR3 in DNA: TGCAGCGTCAAACAACTAGCGGGAGGTCTTTTTTCCTCCTACAATGAGCAGTTCTTC.

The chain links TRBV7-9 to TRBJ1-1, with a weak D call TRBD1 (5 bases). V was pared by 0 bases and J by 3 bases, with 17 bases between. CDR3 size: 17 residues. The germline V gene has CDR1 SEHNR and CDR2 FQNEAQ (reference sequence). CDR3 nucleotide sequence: TGTGCCAGCAGCTTAGCGCGGCTGAGAAAAGGGGACACTGAAGCTTTCTTT. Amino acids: CASSLARLRKGDTEAFF. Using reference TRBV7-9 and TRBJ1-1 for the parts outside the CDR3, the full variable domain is DTGVSQNPRHKITKRGQNVTFRCDPISEHNRLYWYRQTLGQGPEFLTYFQNEAQLEKSRLLSDRFSAERPKGSFSTLEIQRTEQGDSAMYLCASSLARLRKGDTEAFFGQGTRLTVV.

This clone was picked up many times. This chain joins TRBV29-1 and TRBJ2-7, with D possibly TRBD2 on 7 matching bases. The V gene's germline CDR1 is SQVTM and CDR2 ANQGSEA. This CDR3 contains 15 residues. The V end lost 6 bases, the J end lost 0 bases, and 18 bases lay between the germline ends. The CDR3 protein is CSVWRSGGASYEQYF. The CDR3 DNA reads TGCAGCGTCTGGAGGTCTGGGGGGGCCTCCTACGAGCAGTACTTC.

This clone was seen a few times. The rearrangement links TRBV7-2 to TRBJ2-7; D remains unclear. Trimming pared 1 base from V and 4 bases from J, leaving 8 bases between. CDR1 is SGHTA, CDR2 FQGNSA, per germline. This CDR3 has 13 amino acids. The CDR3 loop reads CASSLGTGYEQYF. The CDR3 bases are TGTGCCAGCAGCTTAGGTACCGGGTACGAGCAGTACTTC. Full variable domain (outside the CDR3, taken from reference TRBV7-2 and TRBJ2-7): GAGVSQSPSNKVTEKGKDVELRCDPISGHTALYWYRQSLGQGLEFLIYFQGNSAPDKSGLPSDRFSAERTGGSVSTLTIQRTQQEDSAVYLCASSLGTGYEQYFGPGTRLTVT.

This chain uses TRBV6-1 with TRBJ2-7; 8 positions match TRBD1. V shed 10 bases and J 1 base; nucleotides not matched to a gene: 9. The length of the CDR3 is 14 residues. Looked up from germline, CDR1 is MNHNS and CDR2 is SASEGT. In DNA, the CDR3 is TGTGCCATACTCGAACAGGGGGTGTCCTACGAGCAGTACTTC. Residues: CAILEQGVSYEQYF.

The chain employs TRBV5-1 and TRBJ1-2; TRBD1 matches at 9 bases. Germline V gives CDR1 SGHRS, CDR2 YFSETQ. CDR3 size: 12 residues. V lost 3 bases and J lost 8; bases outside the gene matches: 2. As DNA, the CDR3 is TGCGCCAGCAGCTACGACAGGGGGGGCTACACCTTC. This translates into CASSYDRGGYTF.

The CDR3 reads CASSLALGTSGGELFF. CDR3 nucleotide sequence: TGTGCCAGCAGCTTAGCGCTTGGGACTAGCGGCGGGGAGCTGTTTTTT. The chain uses TRBV7-6 and TRBJ2-2; the match to TRBD2 covers 11 bases. J lost 7 bases, V lost 0 bases, and 4 bases had no gene match. Germline CDR1 and CDR2: SGHVS and FNYEAQ. This CDR3 spans 16 amino acids.

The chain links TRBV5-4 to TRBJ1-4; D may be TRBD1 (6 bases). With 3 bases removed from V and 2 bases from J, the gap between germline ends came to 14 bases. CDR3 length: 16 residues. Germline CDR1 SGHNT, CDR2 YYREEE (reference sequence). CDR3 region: CASSSGLQGTNEKLFF. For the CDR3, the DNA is TGTGCCAGCAGCTCCGGCCTCCAGGGGACTAATGAAAAACTGTTTTTT.

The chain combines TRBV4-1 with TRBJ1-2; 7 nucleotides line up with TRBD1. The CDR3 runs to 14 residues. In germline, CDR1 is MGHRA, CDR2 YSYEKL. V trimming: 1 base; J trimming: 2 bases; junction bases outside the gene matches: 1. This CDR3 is CASSQVDRNYGYTF. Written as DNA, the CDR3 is TGCGCCAGCAGCCAAGTGGACAGGAACTATGGCTACACCTTC.

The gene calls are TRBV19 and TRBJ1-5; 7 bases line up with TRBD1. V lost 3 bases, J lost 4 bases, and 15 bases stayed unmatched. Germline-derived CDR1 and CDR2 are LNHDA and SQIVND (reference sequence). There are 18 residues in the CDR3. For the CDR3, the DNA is TGTGCCAGTAGTATGAGGGACAGCGAGATGAGGGGTAATCAGCCCCAGCATTTT. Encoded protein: CASSMRDSEMRGNQPQHF.

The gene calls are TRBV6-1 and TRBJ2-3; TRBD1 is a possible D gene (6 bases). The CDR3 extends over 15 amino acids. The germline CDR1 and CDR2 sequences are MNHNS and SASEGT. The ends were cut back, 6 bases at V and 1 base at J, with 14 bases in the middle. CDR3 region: CASREQGRGTDTQYF. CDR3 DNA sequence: TGTGCCAGCAGAGAACAGGGTCGGGGCACAGATACGCAGTATTTT.

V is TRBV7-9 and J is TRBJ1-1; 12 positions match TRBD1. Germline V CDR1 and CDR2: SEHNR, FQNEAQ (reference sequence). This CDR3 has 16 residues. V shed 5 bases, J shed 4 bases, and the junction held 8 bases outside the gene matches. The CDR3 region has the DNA TGTGCCAGCAGCCTAACGGGACAGGGGGCGGCCACTGAAGCTTTCTTT. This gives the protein CASSLTGQGAATEAFF.

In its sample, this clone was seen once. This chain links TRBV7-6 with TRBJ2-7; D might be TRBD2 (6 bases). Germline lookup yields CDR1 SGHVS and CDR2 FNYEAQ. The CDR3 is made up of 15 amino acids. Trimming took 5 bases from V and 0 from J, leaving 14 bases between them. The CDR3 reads CASSPSSASSYEQYF. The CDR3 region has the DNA TGTGCCAGCAGCCCGTCTAGCGCGAGCTCCTACGAGCAGTACTTC.

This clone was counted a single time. The DNA for the CDR3 is TGTGCCTGGAGTGTACTTGCTAGCGGGATGGTGAATGAGCAGTTCTTC. Translated, it gives CAWSVLASGMVNEQFF. The chain employs TRBV30 and TRBJ2-1; 9 positions match TRBD2. CDR3 size: 16 residues. From germline, CDR1 is GTSNPN and CDR2 SVGIG (reference sequence). V trimming: 0 bases; J trimming: 7 bases; junction bases outside the gene matches: 10.

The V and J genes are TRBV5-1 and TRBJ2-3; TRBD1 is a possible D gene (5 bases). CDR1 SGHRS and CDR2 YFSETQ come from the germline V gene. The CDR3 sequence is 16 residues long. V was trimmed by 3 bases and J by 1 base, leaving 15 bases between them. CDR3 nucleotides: TGCGCCAGCAGCTATGACAGTTCCGCGGGCACAGATACGCAGTATTTT. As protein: CASSYDSSAGTDTQYF.

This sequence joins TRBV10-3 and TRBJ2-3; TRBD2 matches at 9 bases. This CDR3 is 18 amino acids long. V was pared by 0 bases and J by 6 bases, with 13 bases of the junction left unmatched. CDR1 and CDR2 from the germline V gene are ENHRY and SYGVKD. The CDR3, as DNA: TGTGCCATCAGTGAGTCGTGGCTAGCGGGGTCATTTAGGGATACGCAGTATTTT. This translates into CAISESWLAGSFRDTQYF.

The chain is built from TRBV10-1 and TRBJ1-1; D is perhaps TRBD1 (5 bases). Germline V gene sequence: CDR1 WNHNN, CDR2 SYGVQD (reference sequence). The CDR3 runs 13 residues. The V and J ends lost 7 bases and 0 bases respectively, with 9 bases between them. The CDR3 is CASKQEMNTEAFF. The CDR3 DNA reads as TGCGCCAGCAAACAGGAGATGAACACTGAAGCTTTCTTT.

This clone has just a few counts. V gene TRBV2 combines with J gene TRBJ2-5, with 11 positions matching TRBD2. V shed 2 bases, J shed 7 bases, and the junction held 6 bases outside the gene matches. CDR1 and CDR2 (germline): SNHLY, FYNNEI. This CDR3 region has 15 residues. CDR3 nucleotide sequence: TGTGCCAGCAGTGAATCAAGTAGCGGGAGGGCGACCCAGTACTTC. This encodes CASSESSSGRATQYF.